This T cell receptor (beta chain) emerged from a study of blood T cell repertoires in COVID-19. Study context: T cells, B-cell-depleted T cells, or PBMCs supplied cDNA or gDNA.

CDR1 SGDLS and CDR2 YYNGEE come from the germline V gene. The CDR3 runs to 15 residues. V gave up 3 bases and J gave up 8 bases; unmatched junction bases: 6. Some clones are missing from TCRdb's copy, which holds only in-frame ones; the method was immunoSEQ multiplex PCR. The sample contains 150,000 to 200,000 clones, approximately 92% of which appear only once. The chain couples TRBV9 to TRBJ1-6, with 9 bases aligning to TRBD1. The material sequenced was peripheral blood. The TCR comes from a man over 45 with acute or convalescent COVID-19. The CDR3: CASSASTGGHSPLHF. CDR3 bases: TGTGCCAGCAGCGCAAGTACAGGGGGCCATTCACCCCTCCACTTT. The entire variable domain, with the rest obtained from reference TRBV9 and TRBJ1-6, is as follows: DSGVTQTPKHLITATGQRVTLRCSPRSGDLSVYWYQQSLDQGLQFLIQYYNGEERAKGNILERFSAQQFPDLHSELNLSSLELGDSALYFCASSASTGGHSPLHFGNGTRLTVT.